One sample yielded the 5 T cell receptor beta chains listed below, sequenced in a study of Ad26.COV2.S vaccination and SARS-CoV-2 variants. Measured with immunoSEQ multiplex PCR; TCRdb has only the in-frame clones, and not every one. Here the sample spans some 300,000 clones, around four fifths being singletons. The treatment denotes: about 20 received Ad26.COV2.S at low or high dose, single or two shots; 5 received placebo; per-sample allocation not given. Vaccine and placebo recipients were sampled on day 63 after the first injection. The specimen comprised peripheral blood, sampled in a trial of Ad26.COV2.S vaccine versus placebo. Every receptor here comes from a person between 18 and 65 years old who received the Ad26.COV2.S COVID-19 vaccine or a placebo.

The chain carries TRBV27 and TRBJ1-1; D is perhaps TRBD1 (6 bases). V lost 6 bases and J lost 1, with 12 bases in between. CDR3 length: 14 residues. Germline CDR1 MNHEY, CDR2 SMNVEV (reference sequence). The CDR3 protein is CASRLKGGNTEAFF. The DNA for the CDR3 is TGTGCCAGCAGGTTAAAGGGGGGGAACACTGAAGCTTTCTTT.

The chain joins TRBV6-5 to TRBJ1-5, with 8 bases fitting TRBD1. The CDR3 length is 13 residues. V trimming: 6 bases; J trimming: 7 bases; junction bases outside the gene matches: 5. Germline CDR1 and CDR2: MNHEY and SVGAGI. The CDR3: CASSLTGDQPQHF. In nucleotides, the CDR3 is TGTGCCAGCAGCCTGACAGGGGACCAGCCCCAGCATTTT.

This clone was counted only a few times. The V and J genes are TRBV4-2 and TRBJ2-2; 7 bases align to TRBD2. In germline, CDR1 is LGHNA, CDR2 YNFKEQ. The V segment lost 1 base and the J segment 6 bases; nucleotides outside the gene matches: 14. The CDR3 has 18 amino acids. Here the CDR3 DNA reads TGTGCCAGCAGCCAAGTGGGGACTCCTCAAGGGAGGGCCGGGGAGCTGTTTTTT. This encodes CASSQVGTPQGRAGELFF.

The chain uses TRBV6-5 and TRBJ1-5; weak D call: TRBD1 (5 bases). The germline CDR1 and CDR2 sequences are MNHEY and SVGAGI. This CDR3 has 13 amino acids. The V end was cut by 10 bases, the J end by 6 bases, with 16 bases between. Written as DNA, the CDR3 is TGTGCCACCACCGGGGAGGGGACTCAGCCCCAGCATTTT. Its translation: CATTGEGTQPQHF.

The rearrangement uses TRBV4-2 and TRBJ2-5, with D possibly TRBD2 on 7 matching bases. The CDR3 has 17 amino acids. Looked up from germline, CDR1 is LGHNA and CDR2 is YNFKEQ. V was shortened by 4 bases and J by 5 bases, with 23 bases between the two germline ends. In nucleotides, the CDR3 is TGTGCCAGCAGCCCAGATGGAAGCCGGGGGGCCGGTGAGACCCAGTACTTC. It codes for CASSPDGSRGAGETQYF.